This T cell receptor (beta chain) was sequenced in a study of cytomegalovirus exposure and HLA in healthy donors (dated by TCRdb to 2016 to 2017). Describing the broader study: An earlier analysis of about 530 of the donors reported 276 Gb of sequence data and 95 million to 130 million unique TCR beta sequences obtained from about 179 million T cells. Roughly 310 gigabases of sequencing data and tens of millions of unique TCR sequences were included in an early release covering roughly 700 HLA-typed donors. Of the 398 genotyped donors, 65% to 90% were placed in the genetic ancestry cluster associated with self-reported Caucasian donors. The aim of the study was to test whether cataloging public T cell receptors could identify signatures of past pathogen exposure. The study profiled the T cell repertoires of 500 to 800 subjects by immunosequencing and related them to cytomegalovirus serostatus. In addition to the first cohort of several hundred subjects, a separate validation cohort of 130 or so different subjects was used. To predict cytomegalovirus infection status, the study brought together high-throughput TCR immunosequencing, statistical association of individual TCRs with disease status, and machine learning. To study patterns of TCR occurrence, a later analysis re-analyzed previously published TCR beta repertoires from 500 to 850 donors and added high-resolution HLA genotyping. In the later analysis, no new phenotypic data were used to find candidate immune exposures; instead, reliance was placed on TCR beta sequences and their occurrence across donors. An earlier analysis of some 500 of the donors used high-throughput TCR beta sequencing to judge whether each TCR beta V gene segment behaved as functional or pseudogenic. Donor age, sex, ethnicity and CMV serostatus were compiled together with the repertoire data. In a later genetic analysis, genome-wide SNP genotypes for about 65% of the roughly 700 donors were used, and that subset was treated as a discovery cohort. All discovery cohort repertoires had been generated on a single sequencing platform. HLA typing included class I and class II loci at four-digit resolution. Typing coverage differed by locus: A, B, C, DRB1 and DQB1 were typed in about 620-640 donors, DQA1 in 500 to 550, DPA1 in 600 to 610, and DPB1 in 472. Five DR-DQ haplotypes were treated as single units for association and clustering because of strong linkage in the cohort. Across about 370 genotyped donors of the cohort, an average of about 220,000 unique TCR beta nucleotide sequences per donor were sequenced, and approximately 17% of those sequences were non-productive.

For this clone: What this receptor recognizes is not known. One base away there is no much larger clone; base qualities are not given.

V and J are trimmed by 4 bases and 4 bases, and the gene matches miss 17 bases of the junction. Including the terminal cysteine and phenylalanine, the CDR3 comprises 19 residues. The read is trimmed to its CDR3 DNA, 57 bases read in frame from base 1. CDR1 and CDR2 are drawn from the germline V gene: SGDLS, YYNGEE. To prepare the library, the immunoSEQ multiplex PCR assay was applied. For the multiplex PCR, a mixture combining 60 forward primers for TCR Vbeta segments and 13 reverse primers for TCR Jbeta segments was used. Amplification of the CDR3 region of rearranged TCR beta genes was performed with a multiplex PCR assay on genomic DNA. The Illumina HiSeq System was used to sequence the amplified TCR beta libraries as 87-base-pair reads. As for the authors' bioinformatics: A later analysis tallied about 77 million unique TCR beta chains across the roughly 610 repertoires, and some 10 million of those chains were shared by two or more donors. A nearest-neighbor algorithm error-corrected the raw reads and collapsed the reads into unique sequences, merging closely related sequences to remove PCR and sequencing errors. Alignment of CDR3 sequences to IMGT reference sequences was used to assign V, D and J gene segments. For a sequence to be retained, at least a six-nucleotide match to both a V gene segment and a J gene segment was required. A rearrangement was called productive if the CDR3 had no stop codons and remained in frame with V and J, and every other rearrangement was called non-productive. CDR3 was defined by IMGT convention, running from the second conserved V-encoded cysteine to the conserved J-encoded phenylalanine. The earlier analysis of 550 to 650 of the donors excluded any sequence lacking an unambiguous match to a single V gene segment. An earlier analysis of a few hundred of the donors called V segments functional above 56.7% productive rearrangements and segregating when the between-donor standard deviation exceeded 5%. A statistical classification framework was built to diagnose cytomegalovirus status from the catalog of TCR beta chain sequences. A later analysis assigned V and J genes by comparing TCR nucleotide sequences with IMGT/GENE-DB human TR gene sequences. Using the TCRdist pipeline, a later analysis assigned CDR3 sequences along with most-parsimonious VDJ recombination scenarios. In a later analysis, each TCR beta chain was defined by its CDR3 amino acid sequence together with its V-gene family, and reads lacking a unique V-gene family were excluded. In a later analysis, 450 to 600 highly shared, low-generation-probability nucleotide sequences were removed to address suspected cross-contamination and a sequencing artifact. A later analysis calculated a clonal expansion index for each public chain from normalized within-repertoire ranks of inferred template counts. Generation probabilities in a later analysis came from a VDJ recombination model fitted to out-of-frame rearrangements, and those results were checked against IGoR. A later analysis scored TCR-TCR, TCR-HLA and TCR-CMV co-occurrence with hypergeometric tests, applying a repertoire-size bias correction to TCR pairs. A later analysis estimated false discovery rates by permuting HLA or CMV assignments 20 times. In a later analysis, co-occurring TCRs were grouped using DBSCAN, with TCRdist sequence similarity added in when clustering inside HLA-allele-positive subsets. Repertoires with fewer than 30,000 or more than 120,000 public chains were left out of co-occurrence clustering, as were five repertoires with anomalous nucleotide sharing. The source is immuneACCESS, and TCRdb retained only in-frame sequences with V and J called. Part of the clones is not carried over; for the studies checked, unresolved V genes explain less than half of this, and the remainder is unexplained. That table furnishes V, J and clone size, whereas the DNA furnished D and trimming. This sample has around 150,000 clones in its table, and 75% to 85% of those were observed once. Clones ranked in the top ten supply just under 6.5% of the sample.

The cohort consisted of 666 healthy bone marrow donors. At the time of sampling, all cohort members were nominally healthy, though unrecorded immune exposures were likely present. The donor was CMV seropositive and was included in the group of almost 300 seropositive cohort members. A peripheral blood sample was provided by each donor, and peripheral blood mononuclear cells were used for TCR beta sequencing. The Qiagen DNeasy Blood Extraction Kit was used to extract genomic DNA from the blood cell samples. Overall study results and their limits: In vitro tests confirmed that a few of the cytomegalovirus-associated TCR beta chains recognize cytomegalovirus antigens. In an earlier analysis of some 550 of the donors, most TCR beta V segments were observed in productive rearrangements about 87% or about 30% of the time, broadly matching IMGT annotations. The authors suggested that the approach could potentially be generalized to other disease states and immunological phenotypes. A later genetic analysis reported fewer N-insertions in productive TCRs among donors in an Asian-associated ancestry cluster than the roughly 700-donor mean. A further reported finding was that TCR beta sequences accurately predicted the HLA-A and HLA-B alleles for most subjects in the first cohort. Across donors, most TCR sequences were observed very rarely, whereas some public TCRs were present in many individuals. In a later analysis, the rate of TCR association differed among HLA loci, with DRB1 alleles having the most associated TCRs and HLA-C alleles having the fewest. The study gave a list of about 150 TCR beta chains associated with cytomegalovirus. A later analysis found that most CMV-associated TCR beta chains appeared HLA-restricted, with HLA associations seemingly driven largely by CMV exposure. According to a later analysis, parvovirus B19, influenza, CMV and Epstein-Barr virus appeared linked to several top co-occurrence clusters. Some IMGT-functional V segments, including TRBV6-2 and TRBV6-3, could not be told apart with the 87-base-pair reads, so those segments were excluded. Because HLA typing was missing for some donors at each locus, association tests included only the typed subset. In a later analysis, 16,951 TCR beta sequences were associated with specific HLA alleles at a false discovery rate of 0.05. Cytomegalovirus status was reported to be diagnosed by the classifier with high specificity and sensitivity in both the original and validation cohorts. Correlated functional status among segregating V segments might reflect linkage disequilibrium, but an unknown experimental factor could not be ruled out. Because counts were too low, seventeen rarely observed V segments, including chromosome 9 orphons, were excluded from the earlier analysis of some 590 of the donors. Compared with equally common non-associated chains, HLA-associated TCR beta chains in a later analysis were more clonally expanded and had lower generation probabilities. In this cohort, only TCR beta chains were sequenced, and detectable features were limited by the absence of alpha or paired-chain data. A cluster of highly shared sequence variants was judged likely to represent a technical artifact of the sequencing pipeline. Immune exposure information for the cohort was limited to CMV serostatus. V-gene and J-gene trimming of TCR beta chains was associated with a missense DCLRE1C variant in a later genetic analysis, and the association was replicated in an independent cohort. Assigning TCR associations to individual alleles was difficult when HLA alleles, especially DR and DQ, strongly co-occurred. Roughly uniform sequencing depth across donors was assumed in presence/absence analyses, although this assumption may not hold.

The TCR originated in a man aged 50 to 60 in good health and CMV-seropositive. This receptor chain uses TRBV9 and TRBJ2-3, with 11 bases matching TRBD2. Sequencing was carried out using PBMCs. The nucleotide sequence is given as TGTGCCAGCAGCTCCCTCGGGACTAGCGGAAGAGGGGCGTCAGATACGCAGTATTTT. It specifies CASSSLGTSGRGASDTQYF.